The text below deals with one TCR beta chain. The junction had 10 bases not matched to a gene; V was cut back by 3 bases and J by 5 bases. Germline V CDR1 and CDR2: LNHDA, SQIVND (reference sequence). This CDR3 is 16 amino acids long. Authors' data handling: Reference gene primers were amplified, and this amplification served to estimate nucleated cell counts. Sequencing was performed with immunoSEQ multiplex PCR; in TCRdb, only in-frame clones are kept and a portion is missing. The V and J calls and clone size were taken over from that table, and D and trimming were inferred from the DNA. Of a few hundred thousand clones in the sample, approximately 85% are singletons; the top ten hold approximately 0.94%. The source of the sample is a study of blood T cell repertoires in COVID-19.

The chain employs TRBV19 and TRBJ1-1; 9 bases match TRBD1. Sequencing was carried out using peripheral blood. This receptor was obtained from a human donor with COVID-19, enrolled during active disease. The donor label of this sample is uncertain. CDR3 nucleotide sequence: TGTGCCAGTAGTATCGGGACTAACAGGGGGCTAACTGAAGCTTTCTTT. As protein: CASSIGTNRGLTEAFF.